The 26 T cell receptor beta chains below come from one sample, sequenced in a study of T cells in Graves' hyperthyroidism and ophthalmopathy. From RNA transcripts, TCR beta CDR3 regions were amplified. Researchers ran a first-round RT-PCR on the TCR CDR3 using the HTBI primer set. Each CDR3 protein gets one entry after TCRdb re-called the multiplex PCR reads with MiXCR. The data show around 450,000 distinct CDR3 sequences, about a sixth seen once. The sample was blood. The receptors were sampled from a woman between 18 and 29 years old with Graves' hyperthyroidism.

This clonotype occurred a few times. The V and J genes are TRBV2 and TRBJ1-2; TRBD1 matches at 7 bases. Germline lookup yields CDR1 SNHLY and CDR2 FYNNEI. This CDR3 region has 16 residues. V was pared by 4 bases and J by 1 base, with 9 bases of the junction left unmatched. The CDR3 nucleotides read TGTGCCAGCAGTGCCTACGGACAGGCTGATAACTATGGCTACACCTTC. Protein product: CASSAYGQADNYGYTF.

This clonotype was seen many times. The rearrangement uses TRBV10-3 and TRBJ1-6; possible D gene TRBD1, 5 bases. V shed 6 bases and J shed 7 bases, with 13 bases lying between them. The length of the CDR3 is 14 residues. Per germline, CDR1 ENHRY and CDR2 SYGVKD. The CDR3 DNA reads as TGTGCCATCAGCTTCCAGGGCCAAAATTCACCCCTCCACTTT. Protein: CAISFQGQNSPLHF.

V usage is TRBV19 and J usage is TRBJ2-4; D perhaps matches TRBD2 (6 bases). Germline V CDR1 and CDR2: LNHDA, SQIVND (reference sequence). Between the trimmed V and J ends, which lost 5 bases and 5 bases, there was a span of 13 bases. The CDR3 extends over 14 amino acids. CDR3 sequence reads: CASSGRKGENIQYF. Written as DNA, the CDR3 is TGTGCCAGTAGTGGGAGGAAAGGAGAAAACATTCAGTACTTC.

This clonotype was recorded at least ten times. The CDR3, as DNA: TGCAGTGCTAGTATTCGGGTTAAAGTCTACAATGAGCAGTTCTTC. Translated, it gives CSASIRVKVYNEQFF. The chain links TRBV20-1 to TRBJ2-1; D call uncertain. Germline lookup yields CDR1 DFQATT and CDR2 SNEGSKA (reference sequence). This CDR3 has 15 residues. Deletions cut 3 bases from V and 3 bases from J, with 15 bases between.

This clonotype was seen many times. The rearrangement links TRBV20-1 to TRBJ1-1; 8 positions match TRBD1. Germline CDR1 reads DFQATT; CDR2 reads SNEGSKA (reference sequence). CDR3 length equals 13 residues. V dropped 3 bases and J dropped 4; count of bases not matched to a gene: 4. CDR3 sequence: CSARDRAATEAFF. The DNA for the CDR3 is TGCAGTGCTAGGGACAGGGCGGCCACTGAAGCTTTCTTT.

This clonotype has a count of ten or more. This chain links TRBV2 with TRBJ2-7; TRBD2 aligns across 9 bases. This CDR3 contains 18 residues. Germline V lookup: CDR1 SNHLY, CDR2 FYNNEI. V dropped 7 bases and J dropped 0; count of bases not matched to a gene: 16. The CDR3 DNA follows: TGTGCCAGCACCAAACCCGGACTAGCGCGCAGAAACTCCTACGAGCAGTACTTC. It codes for CASTKPGLARRNSYEQYF.

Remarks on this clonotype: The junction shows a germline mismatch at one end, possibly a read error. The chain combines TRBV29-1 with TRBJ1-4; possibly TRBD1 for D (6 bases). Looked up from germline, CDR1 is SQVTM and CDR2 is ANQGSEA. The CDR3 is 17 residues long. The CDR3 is CSVAFTGRSATNEKPFF. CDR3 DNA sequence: TGCAGCGTTGCTTTTACAGGGAGGTCGGCAACTAATGAAAAACCGTTTTTT.

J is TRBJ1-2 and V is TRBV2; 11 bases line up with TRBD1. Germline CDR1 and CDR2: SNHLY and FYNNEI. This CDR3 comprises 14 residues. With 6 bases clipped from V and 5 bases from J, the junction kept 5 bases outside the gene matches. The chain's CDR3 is CASSHRDRGYGYTF. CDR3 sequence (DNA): TGTGCCAGCAGCCACCGGGACAGGGGGTATGGCTACACCTTC.

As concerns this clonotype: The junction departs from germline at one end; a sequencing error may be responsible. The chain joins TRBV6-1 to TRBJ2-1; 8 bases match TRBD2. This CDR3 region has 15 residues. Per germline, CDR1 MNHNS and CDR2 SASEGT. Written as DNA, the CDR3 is TGTGCCAGCAGTGAAGGGAGTAGCGGGAATAATGAACAGTTCTTC. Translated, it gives CASSEGSSGNNEQFF.

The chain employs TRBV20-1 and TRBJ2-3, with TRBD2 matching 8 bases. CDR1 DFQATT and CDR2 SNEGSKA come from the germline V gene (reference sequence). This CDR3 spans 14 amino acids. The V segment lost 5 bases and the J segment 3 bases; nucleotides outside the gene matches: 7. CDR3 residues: CSAGPSGLTDTQYF. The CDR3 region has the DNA TGCAGTGCTGGGCCTAGCGGGTTAACAGATACGCAGTATTTT.

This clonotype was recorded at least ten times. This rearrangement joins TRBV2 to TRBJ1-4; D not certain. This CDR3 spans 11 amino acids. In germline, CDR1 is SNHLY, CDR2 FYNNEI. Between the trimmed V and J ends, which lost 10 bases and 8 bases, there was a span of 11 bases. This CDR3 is CAIAAFEKLFF. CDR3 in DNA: TGTGCCATCGCAGCGTTCGAAAAACTGTTTTTT. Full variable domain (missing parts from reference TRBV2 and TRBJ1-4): EPEVTQTPSHQVTQMGQEVILRCVPISNHLYFYWYRQILGQKVEFLVSFYNNEISEKSEIFDDQFSVERPDGSNFTLKIRSTKLEDSAMYFCAIAAFEKLFFGSGTQLSVL.

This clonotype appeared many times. The DNA for the CDR3 is TGCAGTGCTAGCGGACTAGCGGCAGACACAGATACGCAGTATTTT. It yields the protein CSASGLAADTDTQYF. The rearrangement joins TRBV20-1 to TRBJ2-3, with 10 bases that match TRBD2. The germline V gene has CDR1 DFQATT and CDR2 SNEGSKA (reference sequence). Trimming at V came to 3 bases and at J to 2 bases, leaving 5 bases not matched to a gene. There are 15 residues in the CDR3.

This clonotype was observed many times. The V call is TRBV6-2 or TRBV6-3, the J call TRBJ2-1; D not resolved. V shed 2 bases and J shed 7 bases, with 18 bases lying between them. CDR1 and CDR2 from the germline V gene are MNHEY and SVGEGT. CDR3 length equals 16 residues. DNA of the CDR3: TGTGCCAGCAGTTACGAAGTACGGCTCCCCGGGAATGAGCAGTTCTTC. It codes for CASSYEVRLPGNEQFF.

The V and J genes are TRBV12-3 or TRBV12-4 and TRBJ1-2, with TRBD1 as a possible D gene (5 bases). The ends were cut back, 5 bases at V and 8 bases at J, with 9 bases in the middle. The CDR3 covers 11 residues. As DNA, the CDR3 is TGTGCCAGCAGTGGGGCGCGGGGCTACACCTTC. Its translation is CASSGARGYTF.

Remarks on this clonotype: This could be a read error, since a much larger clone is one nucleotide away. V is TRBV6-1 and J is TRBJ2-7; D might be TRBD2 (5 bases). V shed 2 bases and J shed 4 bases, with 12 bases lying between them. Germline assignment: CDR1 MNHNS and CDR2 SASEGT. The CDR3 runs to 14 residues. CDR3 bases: TGTGCCAGCAGTGAACCCGGGATGGAATACGAGCAGTACTTC. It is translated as CASSEPGMEYEQYF.

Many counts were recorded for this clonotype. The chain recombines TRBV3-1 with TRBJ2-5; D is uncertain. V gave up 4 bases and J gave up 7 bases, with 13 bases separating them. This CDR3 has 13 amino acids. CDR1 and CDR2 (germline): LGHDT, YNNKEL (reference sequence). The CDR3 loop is CASSLGPSRTQYF. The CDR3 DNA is TGTGCCAGCAGCCTAGGCCCGTCAAGGACCCAGTACTTC.

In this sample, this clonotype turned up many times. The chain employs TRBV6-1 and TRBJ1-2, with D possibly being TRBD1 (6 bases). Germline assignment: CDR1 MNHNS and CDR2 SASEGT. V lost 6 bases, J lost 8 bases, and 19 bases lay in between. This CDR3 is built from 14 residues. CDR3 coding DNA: TGTGCCAGCAGGCCCATAGGACAGTGGGAGGGCTACACCTTC. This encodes CASRPIGQWEGYTF.

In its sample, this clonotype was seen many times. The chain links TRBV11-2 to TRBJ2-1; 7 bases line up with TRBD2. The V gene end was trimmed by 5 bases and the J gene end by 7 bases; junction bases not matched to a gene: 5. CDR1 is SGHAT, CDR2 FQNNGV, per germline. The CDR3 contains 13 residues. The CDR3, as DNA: TGTGCCAGCAGCACCGGAGCGGGGAATGAGCAGTTCTTC. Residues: CASSTGAGNEQFF.

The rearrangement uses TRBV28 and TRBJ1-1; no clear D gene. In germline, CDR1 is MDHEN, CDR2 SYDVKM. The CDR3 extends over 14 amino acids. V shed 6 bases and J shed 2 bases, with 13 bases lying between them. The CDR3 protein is CASRTTPLNTEAFF. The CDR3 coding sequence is TGTGCCAGCAGGACCACCCCGTTAAACACTGAAGCTTTCTTT. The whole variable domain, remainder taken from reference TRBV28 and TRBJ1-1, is DVKVTQSSRYLVKRTGEKVFLECVQDMDHENMFWYRQDPGLGLRLIYFSYDVKMKEKGDIPEGYSVSREKKERFSLILESASTNQTSMYLCASRTTPLNTEAFFGQGTRLTVV.

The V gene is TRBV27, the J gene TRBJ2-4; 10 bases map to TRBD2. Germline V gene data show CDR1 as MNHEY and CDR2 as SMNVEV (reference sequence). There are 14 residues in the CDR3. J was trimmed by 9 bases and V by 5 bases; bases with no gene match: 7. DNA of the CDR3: TGTGCCAGCAGTCAGCGGGAGGGTCCTCGCATTCAGTACTTC. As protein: CASSQREGPRIQYF.

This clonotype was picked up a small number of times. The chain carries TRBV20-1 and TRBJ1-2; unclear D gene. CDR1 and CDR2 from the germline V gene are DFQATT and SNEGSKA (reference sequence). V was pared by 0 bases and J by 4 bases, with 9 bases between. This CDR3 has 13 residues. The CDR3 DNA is TGCAGTGCTAGAGATCGTTATTTCTATGGCTACACCTTC. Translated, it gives CSARDRYFYGYTF.

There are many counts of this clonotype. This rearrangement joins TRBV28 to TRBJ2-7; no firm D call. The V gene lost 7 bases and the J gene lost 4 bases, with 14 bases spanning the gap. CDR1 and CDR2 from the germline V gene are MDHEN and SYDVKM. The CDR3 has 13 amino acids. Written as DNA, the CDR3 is TGTGCCAGCACCCTATGGGGAAGATACGAGCAGTACTTC. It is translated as CASTLWGRYEQYF.

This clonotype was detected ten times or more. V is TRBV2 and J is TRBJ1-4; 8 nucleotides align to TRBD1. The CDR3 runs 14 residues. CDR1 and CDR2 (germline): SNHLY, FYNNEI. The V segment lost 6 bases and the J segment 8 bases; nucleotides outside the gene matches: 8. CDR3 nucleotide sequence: TGTGCCAGCAGCAGGGGGCTGGACGGGGAAAAACTGTTTTTT. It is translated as CASSRGLDGEKLFF.

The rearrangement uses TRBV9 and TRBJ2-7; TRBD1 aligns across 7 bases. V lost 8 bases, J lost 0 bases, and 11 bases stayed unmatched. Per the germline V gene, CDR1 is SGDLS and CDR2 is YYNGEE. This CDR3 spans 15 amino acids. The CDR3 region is CASSSSGQFSYEQYF. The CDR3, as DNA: TGTGCCAGTAGTTCATCGGGACAGTTCTCCTACGAGCAGTACTTC.

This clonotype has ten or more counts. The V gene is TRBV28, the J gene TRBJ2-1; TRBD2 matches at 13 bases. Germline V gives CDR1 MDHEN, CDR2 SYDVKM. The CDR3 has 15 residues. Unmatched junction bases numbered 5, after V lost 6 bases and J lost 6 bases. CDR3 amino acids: CASRSGLAGVNEQFF. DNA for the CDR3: TGTGCCAGCAGAAGTGGACTAGCGGGAGTCAATGAGCAGTTCTTC. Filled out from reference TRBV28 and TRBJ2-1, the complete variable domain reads DVKVTQSSRYLVKRTGEKVFLECVQDMDHENMFWYRQDPGLGLRLIYFSYDVKMKEKGDIPEGYSVSREKKERFSLILESASTNQTSMYLCASRSGLAGVNEQFFGPGTRLTVL.

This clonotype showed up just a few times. The CDR3: CASSKLRPHPLGSGGPDTQYF. CDR3 coding DNA: TGTGCCAGCAGCAAACTAAGACCCCACCCCTTAGGGAGCGGGGGGCCAGATACGCAGTATTTT. The V call is TRBV6-1, the J call TRBJ2-3; 9 bases align to TRBD2. J was trimmed by 4 bases and V by 6 bases; bases with no gene match: 26. The CDR3 runs to 21 residues. Germline V gives CDR1 MNHNS, CDR2 SASEGT.